This TCR beta chain originates from a study of blood T cell repertoires in COVID-19. Looking at the study overall: Specimens from acute and convalescent COVID-19 originated in the United States, Italy and Spain. Sources were T cells, B-cell-depleted T cells, or PBMCs; the material itself was cDNA or gDNA.

Study processing details: By means of reference gene primer amplification, nucleated cell counts were estimated. This table comes from immunoSEQ multiplex PCR, and its TCRdb copy is limited to in-frame clones, with some not included. V, J and clone size are those of that table, while D and trimming were read from the DNA. The data contain some 82,000 clones, 75% to 95% of them singletons. The clonotype originates from a woman between 50 and 59 years old in a cohort sampled during active COVID-19. The sequenced sample was peripheral blood.

CDR3 region: CASRTGTGAYEQYF. The CDR3 nucleotides are TGTGCCAGCAGGACCGGGACAGGAGCCTACGAGCAGTACTTC. The rearrangement joins TRBV2 to TRBJ2-7, with 8 bases fitting TRBD1. The CDR3 runs to 14 residues. V trimming: 6 bases; J trimming: 2 bases; junction bases outside the gene matches: 6. The germline V gene has CDR1 SNHLY and CDR2 FYNNEI. The complete variable domain, with remaining parts taken from reference TRBV2 and TRBJ2-7, reads EPEVTQTPSHQVTQMGQEVILRCVPISNHLYFYWYRQILGQKVEFLVSFYNNEISEKSEIFDDQFSVERPDGSNFTLKIRSTKLEDSAMYFCASRTGTGAYEQYFGPGTRLTVT.